The 9 T cell receptor beta chains in this list originate from one sample, sequenced in a study of PD-1 blockade in classical Hodgkin lymphoma. Every patient experienced relapse after autologous stem cell transplantation, and brentuximab vedotin exposure varied. The repertoire was sequenced with immunoSEQ multiplex PCR; TCRdb's copy has only in-frame clones and lacks some. The sample has 75,000 to 100,000 clones, roughly 79% seen once. This material consisted of peripheral blood mononuclear cells (PBMCs), taken before the second cycle of nivolumab. Every receptor here comes from a human donor with classical Hodgkin lymphoma.

V is TRBV5-1 and J is TRBJ1-2; D not certain. Germline V CDR1 and CDR2: SGHRS, YFSETQ. Trimming took off 0 bases at V and 2 bases at J, with 8 bases between the two ends. The CDR3 runs to 14 residues. The CDR3 reads CASSLGLTNYGYTF. The DNA for the CDR3 is TGCGCCAGCAGCTTGGGACTGACGAACTATGGCTACACCTTC.

The chain links TRBV10-3 to TRBJ2-4; D is ambiguous. V was cut by 8 bases and J by 0 bases, with 5 bases left in between. The germline gives CDR1 ENHRY, CDR2 SYGVKD. This CDR3 is built from 12 residues. CDR3 nucleotide sequence: TGTGCCATCGGTCCAGCCAAAAACATTCAGTACTTC. Translating gives CAIGPAKNIQYF.

This clone was picked up a small number of times. The chain joins TRBV7-3 to TRBJ1-1; 8 bases map to TRBD1. There are 13 residues in the CDR3. From germline, CDR1 is SGHTA and CDR2 FQGTGA. Trimming took 6 bases from V and 5 from J; bases not matched to a gene: 5. In DNA, the CDR3 is TGTGCCAGCAGGCAGGGGGCTTGGACTGAAGCTTTCTTT. This encodes CASRQGAWTEAFF.

This chain links TRBV10-3 with TRBJ2-5; 9 nucleotides align to TRBD2. Germline V gives CDR1 ENHRY, CDR2 SYGVKD. This CDR3 has 15 residues. V gave up 3 bases and J gave up 4 bases; unmatched junction bases: 6. The DNA of the CDR3 is TGTGCCATCAGTGATGGCGGGAGGGCCCGAGAGACCCAGTACTTC. Its protein is CAISDGGRARETQYF.

The CDR3: CASSPQPREAYEQYF. The CDR3 nucleotides read TGTGCCAGCAGCCCACAGCCGCGGGAAGCCTACGAGCAGTACTTC. The rearrangement joins TRBV7-2 to TRBJ2-7; D possibly corresponds to TRBD2 (6 bases). The CDR3 covers 15 residues. Germline V gives CDR1 SGHTA, CDR2 FQGNSA. Trimming left V 5 bases short and J 2 bases short, with 16 bases between.

This rearrangement joins TRBV27 to TRBJ2-3, with D perhaps matching TRBD2 (6 bases). V was cut by 3 bases and J by 2 bases, with 15 bases left in between. CDR1 MNHEY and CDR2 SMNVEV come from the germline V gene (reference sequence). CDR3 size: 16 residues. The DNA of the CDR3 is TGTGCCAGCAGTTTTCTTGGCGGGAAATACACAGATACGCAGTATTTT. Its protein product is CASSFLGGKYTDTQYF.

The CDR3 here is CATSRGDGRSYNEQFF. The CDR3 DNA is TGTGCCACCAGCAGAGGGGACGGGAGGTCCTACAATGAGCAGTTCTTC. The chain employs TRBV15 and TRBJ2-1, with 7 bases identical to TRBD2. CDR1 is LNHNV and CDR2 is YYDKDF in the germline V gene (reference sequence). This CDR3 region has 16 residues. The J segment lost 1 base and the V segment lost 1 base, leaving 4 bases of the junction unmatched.

This chain uses TRBV6-1 with TRBJ1-5; D ambiguous. Germline lookup yields CDR1 MNHNS and CDR2 SASEGT. This CDR3 contains 13 residues. Trimming took off 4 bases at V and 7 bases at J, with 11 bases between the two ends. The CDR3 DNA reads TGTGCCAGCAGTGTGAACAGTCTACAGCCCCAGCATTTT. The encoded protein is CASSVNSLQPQHF.

The chain joins TRBV21-1 to TRBJ2-7; the D call of TRBD1 is as the table states it, not checked on the DNA. TRBV21-1 is described as a pseudogene. The CDR3 covers 15 residues. This CDR3 is CASSKSRGPTYEQYF. The CDR3 DNA sequence: TGTGCCAGCAGCAAAAGCAGGGGGCCGACCTACGAGCAGTACTTC.